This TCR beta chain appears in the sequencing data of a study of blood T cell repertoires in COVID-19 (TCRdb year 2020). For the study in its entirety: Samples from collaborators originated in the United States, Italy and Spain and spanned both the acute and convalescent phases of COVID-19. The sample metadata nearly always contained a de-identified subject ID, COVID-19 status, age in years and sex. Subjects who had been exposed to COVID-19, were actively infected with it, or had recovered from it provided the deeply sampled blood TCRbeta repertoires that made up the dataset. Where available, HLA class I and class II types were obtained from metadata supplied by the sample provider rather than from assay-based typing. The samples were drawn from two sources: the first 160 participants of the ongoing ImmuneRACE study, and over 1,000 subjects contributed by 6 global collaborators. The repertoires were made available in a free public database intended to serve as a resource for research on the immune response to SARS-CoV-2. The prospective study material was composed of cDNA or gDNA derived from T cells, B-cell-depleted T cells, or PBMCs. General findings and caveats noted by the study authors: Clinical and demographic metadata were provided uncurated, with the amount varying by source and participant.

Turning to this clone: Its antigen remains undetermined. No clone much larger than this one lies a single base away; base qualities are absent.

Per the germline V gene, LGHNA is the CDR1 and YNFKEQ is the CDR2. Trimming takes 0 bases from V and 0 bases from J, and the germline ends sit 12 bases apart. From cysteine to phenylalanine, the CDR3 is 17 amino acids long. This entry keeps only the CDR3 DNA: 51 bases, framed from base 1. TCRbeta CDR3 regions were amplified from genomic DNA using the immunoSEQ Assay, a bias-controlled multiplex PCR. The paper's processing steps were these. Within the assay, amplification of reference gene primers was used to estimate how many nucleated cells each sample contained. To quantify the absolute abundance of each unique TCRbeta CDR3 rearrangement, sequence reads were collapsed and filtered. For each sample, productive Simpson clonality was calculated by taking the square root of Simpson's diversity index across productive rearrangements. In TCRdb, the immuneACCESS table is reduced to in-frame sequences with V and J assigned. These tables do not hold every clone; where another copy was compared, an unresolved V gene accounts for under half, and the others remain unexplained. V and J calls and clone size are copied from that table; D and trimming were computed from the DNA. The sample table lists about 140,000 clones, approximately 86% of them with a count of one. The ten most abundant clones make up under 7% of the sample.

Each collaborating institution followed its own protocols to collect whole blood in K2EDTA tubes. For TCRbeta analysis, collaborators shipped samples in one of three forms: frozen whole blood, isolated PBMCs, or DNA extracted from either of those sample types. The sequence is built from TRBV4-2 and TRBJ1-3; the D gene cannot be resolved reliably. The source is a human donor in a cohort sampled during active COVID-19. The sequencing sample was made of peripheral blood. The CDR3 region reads CASSQDPGRGSGNTIYF. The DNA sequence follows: TGTGCCAGCAGCCAAGACCCCGGACGGGGCTCTGGAAACACCATATATTTT.